This T cell receptor beta chain was recorded in a study of post-analysis software for immune sequencing data (dated by TCRdb to the mid-2010s). Regarding the complete study: Relapsing-remitting, secondary progressive and progressive-relapsing multiple sclerosis were recorded as disease courses, and subtype annotation was lacking for some patients. The patient repertoires were set against eleven to twelve previously published healthy control repertoires from donors whose ages ranged from about 6 to 27 years. A subset of samples was prepared in parallel using single-end sample barcoding, then pooled and co-amplified after Illumina adapter ligation.

TCR beta repertoires were profiled from peripheral blood of roughly 13 young patients with multiple sclerosis to demonstrate the VDJtools post-analysis software. The patients with multiple sclerosis were children and adolescents between roughly 6 and 16 years of age. The CDR3 spans 16 residues, from the cysteine through the phenylalanine. Solely the CDR3 DNA is kept, with 48 bases framed from the first base. The germline V gene yields MGHRA for CDR1 and YSYEKL for CDR2. The junction shows trimming of 4 bases on V and 0 bases on J, plus 14 bases between the germline ends. Libraries were constructed by PCR. Data came from an Illumina HiSeq 2500. To reduce PCR and sequencing biases, unique molecular identifiers were built into the TCR beta cDNA libraries. Roughly 0.5 million cDNA molecules were obtained per 1 to 10 million input T cells, so each molecule approximated one T cell. The same protocol used for the earlier healthy control dataset was applied to prepare and sequence the patient libraries. Within a given batch, samples were prepared together, multiplexed and sequenced on the same HiSeq lane. As for how the authors treated the data: MIGEC handled the raw barcoded reads, throwing out single-read molecular identifier groups before consensus assembly and CDR3 extraction. Clonotype tables were post-analysed with VDJtools, normalizing diversity by down-sampling all datasets to the smallest sample size. Repertoire overlap clustering matched CDR3 amino acid but not nucleotide sequences to correct batch-related cross-sample contamination. TCRdb took the public reads, trimmed them with fastp at Q25, ran MiXCR for clone calling and kept in-frame beta chains. One record per CDR3 amino acid sequence lists the most common genes and DNA. V and J calls and clone size were set by TCRdb, not the authors. The sample data list about 500,000 distinct CDR3 sequences, and around 40% of these were observed just once. Of the sample, about an eighth is held by the ten largest clones.

In the case of this clonotype: Its antigen is unknown. No base quality information exists; no much larger clone differs at one position.

What the work shows at the level of the full study, not this receptor alone: Direct clustering with F measure revealed strong co-clustering of samples prepared in the same batch, which led to a batch-effect correction. The control group was slightly older than the multiple sclerosis patient group. Roughly 5 TRBV segments, including TRBV5-6, TRBV5-1 and TRBV20-1, were significantly more frequent in patients than controls. Normalized Chao1 diversity was significantly lower in multiple sclerosis patients than controls, suggesting substantial peripheral T-cell clonal expansion.

The clonotype was recovered from a girl between 10 and 17 years old with multiple sclerosis. Sequenced input: blood. The receptor chain draws on TRBV4-1 and TRBJ2-3, and perhaps TRBD2 as D gene, on 6 matching bases. The CDR3 reads CASSRMTGTSTDTQYF. The nucleotide sequence is TGCGCCAGCAGCCGTATGACCGGGACTAGCACAGATACGCAGTATTTT.